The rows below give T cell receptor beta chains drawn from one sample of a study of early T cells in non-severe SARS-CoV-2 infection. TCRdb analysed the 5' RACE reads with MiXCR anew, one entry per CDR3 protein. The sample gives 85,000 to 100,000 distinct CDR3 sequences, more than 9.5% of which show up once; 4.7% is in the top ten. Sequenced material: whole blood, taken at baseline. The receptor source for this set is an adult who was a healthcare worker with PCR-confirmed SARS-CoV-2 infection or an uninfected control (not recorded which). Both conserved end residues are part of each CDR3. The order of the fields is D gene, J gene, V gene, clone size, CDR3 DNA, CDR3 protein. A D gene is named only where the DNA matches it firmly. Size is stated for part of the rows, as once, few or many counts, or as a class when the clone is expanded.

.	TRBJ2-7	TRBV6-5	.	TGTGCCAGCATCCCCCGGGGCCGGCCCTACGAGCAGTACTTC	CASIPRGRPYEQYF
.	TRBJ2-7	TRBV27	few	TGTGCCAGCAGCTTGACAGCTCCGGTTGGACCTATCTCTCACGAGCAGTACTTC	CASSLTAPVGPISHEQYF
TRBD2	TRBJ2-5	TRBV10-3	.	TGTGCCATCAGAACCGGACTAGGTGAAGAGACCCAGTACTTC	CAIRTGLGEETQYF
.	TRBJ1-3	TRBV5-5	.	TGTGCCAGCAGCCTAGGGGTGGCTGGAAACACCATATATTTT	CASSLGVAGNTIYF
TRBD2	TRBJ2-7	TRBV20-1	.	TGCAGTGCTAGGTCCACGGGAGGCCTTGGCTACGAGCAGTACTTC	CSARSTGGLGYEQYF
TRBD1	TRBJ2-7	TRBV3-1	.	TGTGCCAGCAGCCGCGGGACAGGACCTTTGACCTACGAGCAGTACTTC	CASSRGTGPLTYEQYF
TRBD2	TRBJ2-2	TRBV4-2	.	TGTGCCAGCAGCCACGGCAGAGGGACTAGCGCCACCGGGGAGCTGTTTTTT	CASSHGRGTSATGELFF
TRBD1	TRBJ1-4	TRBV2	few	TGTGCCAGCAGTGCCGACAGGGTTTGGGAAAAACTGTTTTTT	CASSADRVWEKLFF
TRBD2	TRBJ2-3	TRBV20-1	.	TGCAGTGCAGCGTATCCGACAGCGGGGGGTCGGCAGTATTTT	CSAAYPTAGGRQYF
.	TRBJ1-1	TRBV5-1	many	TGCGCCAGCAGCTTGGCCGGAGGAGACACTGAAGCTTTCTTT	CASSLAGGDTEAFF
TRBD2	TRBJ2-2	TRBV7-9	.	TGTGCCAGCAGCTTACGACTAGCGGGACACACCGGGGAGCTGTTTTTT	CASSLRLAGHTGELFF
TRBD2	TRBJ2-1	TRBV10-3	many	TGTGCCATCAGAGGAGAACCGGGACTAGCGGGAGGCAATGAGCAGTTCTTC	CAIRGEPGLAGGNEQFF
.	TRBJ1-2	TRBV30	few	TGTGCCTGGAGTCTACTAGGACAGAACTATGGCTACACCTTC	CAWSLLGQNYGYTF
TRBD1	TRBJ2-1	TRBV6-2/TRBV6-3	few	TGTGCCAGCAGCCTGGACAGGGACAATGAGCAGTTCTTC	CASSLDRDNEQFF
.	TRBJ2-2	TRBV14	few	TGTGCCAGCAGCCCACTATGGACCGGGAACACCGGGGAGCTGTTTTTT	CASSPLWTGNTGELFF
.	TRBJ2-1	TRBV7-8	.	TGTGCCAGCAGCCTCGGTGGCGAAGGGCGGCAGTTCTTC	CASSLGGEGRQFF
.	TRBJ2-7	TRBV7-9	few	TGTGCCAGCAGCTTAGCCCAGGGAGTAGCCTACGAGCAGTACTTC	CASSLAQGVAYEQYF
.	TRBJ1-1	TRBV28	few	TGTGCCAGCGGATTACTGGAAGGCGGTAACACTGAAGCTTTCTTT	CASGLLEGGNTEAFF
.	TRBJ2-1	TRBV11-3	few	TGTGCCAGCAGCCGCGTAGGGGGCAATGAGCAGTTCTTC	CASSRVGGNEQFF
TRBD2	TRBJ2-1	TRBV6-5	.	TGTGCCAGCAGTTATTATGGCGGGGGAGGCAATGAGCAGTTCTTC	CASSYYGGGGNEQFF
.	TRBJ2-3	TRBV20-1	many	TGCAGTGCTAGCCCGGTAACAGATACGCAGTATTTT	CSASPVTDTQYF
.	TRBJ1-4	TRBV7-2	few	TGTGCCAGCAGCGCAGGGGCCAGGGGTGAAAAACTGTTTTTT	CASSAGARGEKLFF
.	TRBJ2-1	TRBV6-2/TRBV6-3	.	TGTGCCAGCGAGGGGGGACTAAACTACAATGAGCAGTTCTTC	CASEGGLNYNEQFF
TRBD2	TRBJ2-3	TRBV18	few	TGTGCCAGCTCAGACCAAGCGGGAGACACAGATACGCAGTATTTT	CASSDQAGDTDTQYF
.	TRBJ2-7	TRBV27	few	TGTGCCAGCAGCCAGTCGGGCTGGGCCCCACAAGGCGAGCAGTACTTC	CASSQSGWAPQGEQYF